This entry lists 21 T cell receptor beta chains sequenced from one sample in a study of CD8+ T cells in alopecia areata. Extracted from the samples, RNA was reverse transcribed into cDNA to serve as the sequencing template. Sequencing was performed with immunoSEQ multiplex PCR; in TCRdb, only in-frame clones are kept and a portion is missing. The data show 150,000 to 200,000 clones, around 60% seen once. Sequences were derived from CD4+ T cells sorted from blood, sampled at week 0. Source of these receptors: a human donor with alopecia areata.

This clone has more than one count but fewer than ten. At one end the junction does not follow the germline gene, possibly because of a read error. The chain uses TRBV19 and TRBJ2-7; the D call may be TRBD1 or TRBD2 (5 bases each). CDR3 size: 13 residues. Germline loops: CDR1 LNHDA, CDR2 SQIVND (reference sequence). The CDR3 protein is CASSLKERQRQVF. For the CDR3, the DNA is TGTGCCAGTAGTCTTAAAGAGAGACAGCGGCAAGTCTTC.

J is TRBJ1-2 and V is TRBV30; D remains unclear. The CDR3 is 12 amino acids. In germline, CDR1 is GTSNPN, CDR2 SVGIG (reference sequence). Trimming shortened V by 0 bases and J by 7 bases, and 9 bases separated the two germline ends. The CDR3: CAWSVFGVGYTF. The CDR3 nucleotides read TGTGCCTGGAGTGTCTTTGGTGTTGGCTACACCTTC.

V is TRBV30 and J is TRBJ1-1; D is possibly TRBD1 (5 bases). The V end lost 0 bases, the J end lost 4 bases, and 9 bases lay between the germline ends. Per the germline V gene, CDR1 is GTSNPN and CDR2 is SVGIG (reference sequence). The CDR3 is 13 residues long. For the CDR3, the DNA is TGTGCCTGGAGTGTCGGGGGTAGCACTGAAGCTTTCTTT. Amino acid sequence: CAWSVGGSTEAFF.

J is TRBJ1-1 and V is TRBV27; 9 positions match TRBD1. Germline loops: CDR1 MNHEY, CDR2 SMNVEV (reference sequence). This CDR3 spans 15 amino acids. J was trimmed by 5 bases and V by 1 base; bases with no gene match: 5. CDR3 sequence: CASSLLGGQGTEAFF. The CDR3 coding sequence is TGTGCCAGCAGTTTATTGGGCGGACAGGGGACTGAAGCTTTCTTT.

This clone was recorded a few times. The V gene is TRBV30, the J gene TRBJ2-7; D not resolved. CDR1 GTSNPN and CDR2 SVGIG come from the germline V gene (reference sequence). Trimming removed 0 bases from V and 2 bases from J, with 5 bases in between. This CDR3 is built from 12 residues. In DNA form, the CDR3 reads TGTGCCTGGAGTGTACCCCCCTACGAGCAGTACTTC. This codes for CAWSVPPYEQYF. The whole variable domain, remainder taken from reference TRBV30 and TRBJ2-7, is SQTIHQWPATLVQPVGSPLSLECTVEGTSNPNLYWYRQAAGRGLQLLFYSVGIGQISSEVPQNLSASRPQDRQFILSSKKLLLSDSGFYLCAWSVPPYEQYFGPGTRLTVT.

The J gene is TRBJ1-5, the V gene TRBV19; possible D gene TRBD1, 6 bases. The germline V gene has CDR1 LNHDA and CDR2 SQIVND (reference sequence). Trimming took off 9 bases at V and 3 bases at J, with 12 bases between the two ends. The CDR3 length is 13 residues. The CDR3 sequence is CASHDRNNQPQHF. The DNA for the CDR3 is TGTGCCAGCCACGACAGGAACAATCAGCCCCAGCATTTT. The whole variable domain, filled in from reference TRBV19 and TRBJ1-5, reads DGGITQSPKYLFRKEGQNVTLSCEQNLNHDAMYWYRQDPGQGLRLIYYSQIVNDFQKGDIAEGYSVSREKKESFPLTVTSAQKNPTAFYLCASHDRNNQPQHFGDGTRLSIL.

This chain links TRBV28 with TRBJ1-2, with no clear D. Germline V gives CDR1 MDHEN, CDR2 SYDVKM. Deletions cut 8 bases from V and 6 bases from J, with 10 bases between. There are 11 residues in the CDR3. The CDR3 spells CASGRANGYTF. The CDR3, as DNA: TGTGCCAGCGGTCGGGCAAATGGCTACACCTTC.

The chain carries TRBV27 and TRBJ1-6; D unresolved. Trimming removed 5 bases from V and 5 bases from J, with 13 bases in between. CDR1 MNHEY and CDR2 SMNVEV come from the germline V gene (reference sequence). CDR3 length: 15 amino acids. CDR3 DNA: TGTGCCAGCAGTGTAGGCAGGAGGAATAATTCACCCCTCCACTTT. Amino acid sequence: CASSVGRRNNSPLHF.

This rearrangement joins TRBV7-9 to TRBJ2-5; D is uncertain. Germline CDR1 and CDR2: SEHNR and FQNEAQ (reference sequence). V was cut by 3 bases and J by 3 bases, with 8 bases left in between. The CDR3 has 13 residues. CDR3 nucleotides: TGTGCCAGCAGCTTGATCACAGAAGAGACCCAGTACTTC. As protein: CASSLITEETQYF.

V is TRBV13 and J is TRBJ2-7; D perhaps matches TRBD2 (5 bases). V was trimmed by 4 bases and J by 5 bases, leaving 18 bases between them. CDR3 length: 15 amino acids. The V gene's germline CDR1 is PRHDT and CDR2 FYEKMQ (reference sequence). As DNA, the CDR3 is TGTGCCAGCAGCTCAAGCCGGGAACTATTCCACGAGCAGTACTTC. It yields the protein CASSSSRELFHEQYF.

The V call is TRBV4-2, the J call TRBJ2-4; D gene unclear. Germline CDR1 LGHNA, CDR2 YNFKEQ. The ends were cut back, 0 bases at V and 0 bases at J, with 9 bases in the middle. CDR3 size: 16 residues. CDR3 DNA: TGTGCCAGCAGCCAAGAGGCCAACCTAGCCAAAAACATTCAGTACTTC. Translation gives CASSQEANLAKNIQYF.

This clone was counted a few times. The CDR3 region is CASSIRDSYGYTF. The DNA of the CDR3 is TGTGCCAGTAGTATTCGAGACAGCTATGGCTACACCTTC. The chain combines TRBV19 with TRBJ1-2, with a possible D match to TRBD1 (5 bases). The CDR3 length is 13 residues. Trimming took off 3 bases at V and 4 bases at J, with 9 bases between the two ends. Germline V gene lookup returns CDR1 LNHDA and CDR2 SQIVND (reference sequence).

The chain links TRBV5-6 to TRBJ2-7; the D call may be TRBD1 or TRBD2 (5 bases each). The germline V gene encodes CDR1 SGHDT and CDR2 YYEEEE. V lost 3 bases to trimming and J lost 0 bases, with 16 bases between them. CDR3 length: 16 residues. CDR3 loop: CASSSGLSRVSYEQYF. CDR3 DNA sequence: TGTGCCAGCAGCTCGGGATTGAGCAGGGTCTCCTACGAGCAGTACTTC.

The chain employs TRBV5-1 and TRBJ2-3, with D uncertain. CDR3 size: 15 residues. Deletions cut 1 base from V and 1 base from J, with 10 bases between. CDR1 is SGHRS, CDR2 YFSETQ, per germline. The CDR3 protein is CASSLTVRRTDTQYF. CDR3 DNA: TGCGCCAGCAGCTTGACCGTCAGGCGCACAGATACGCAGTATTTT. The whole variable domain, remainder taken from reference TRBV5-1 and TRBJ2-3, is KAGVTQTPRYLIKTRGQQVTLSCSPISGHRSVSWYQQTPGQGLQFLFEYFSETQRNKGNFPGRFSGRQFSNSRSEMNVSTLELGDSALYLCASSLTVRRTDTQYFGPGTRLTVL.

The V gene is TRBV27, the J gene TRBJ2-5; the match to TRBD2 covers 12 bases. Germline CDR1 and CDR2: MNHEY and SMNVEV (reference sequence). V gave up 2 bases and J gave up 5 bases; unmatched junction bases: 3. The CDR3 totals 15 residues. In DNA form, the CDR3 reads TGTGCCAGCAGTTTAGGGACTAGCGGGTTTGAGACCCAGTACTTC. It is translated as CASSLGTSGFETQYF.

For the CDR3, the DNA is TGTGCCTGGAGTGTAGATAGATTTGAGCAGTTCTTC. Protein product: CAWSVDRFEQFF. The rearrangement links TRBV30 to TRBJ2-1, with unresolved D. V shed 0 bases and J shed 9 bases, with 9 bases lying between them. Germline V lookup: CDR1 GTSNPN, CDR2 SVGIG (reference sequence). This CDR3 has 12 residues.

This clone appeared once. This chain joins TRBV29-1 and TRBJ2-3, with D uncertain. Between the trimmed V and J ends, which lost 4 bases and 3 bases, there was a span of 14 bases. Germline CDR1 reads SQVTM; CDR2 reads ANQGSEA. CDR3 length: 14 residues. Written as DNA, the CDR3 is TGCAGCGTTGTGGTCCGGGTAGGGACAGATACGCAGTATTTT. Protein: CSVVVRVGTDTQYF.

The chain links TRBV7-2 to TRBJ1-2; weak D call: TRBD1 (5 bases). The germline V gene has CDR1 SGHTA and CDR2 FQGNSA. There are 14 residues in the CDR3. The V gene lost 5 bases and the J gene lost 7 bases, with 17 bases spanning the gap. The DNA for the CDR3 is TGTGCCAGCAGCGGCTGGGGGGAAATGGCTGGCTACACCTTC. Translating gives CASSGWGEMAGYTF.

A remark on this clone: One end of the junction does not line up with germline, which may come from a read error. J is TRBJ2-5 and V is TRBV10-3; tentatively, D is TRBD2 (7 bases). CDR1 ENHRY and CDR2 SYGVKD come from the germline V gene. The CDR3 has 14 amino acids. CDR3 nucleotide sequence: TGTACCATCAGGCCGGGGGGCAACCAAGAGACCCAGTACTTC. This translates into CTIRPGGNQETQYF.

The chain is built from TRBV13 and TRBJ1-4; D is undetermined. Deletions cut 6 bases from V and 4 bases from J, with 9 bases between. Germline V gene sequence: CDR1 PRHDT, CDR2 FYEKMQ (reference sequence). CDR3 length: 13 residues. The CDR3 coding sequence is TGTGCCAGCAGGATCCGGGTTAATGAAAAACTGTTTTTT. This translates into CASRIRVNEKLFF.

There are a few counts of this clone. The V and J genes are TRBV9 and TRBJ2-3; TRBD1 matches 7 bases. Germline trimming cut 0 bases from V and 1 base from J; bases unmatched to any gene: 2. The CDR3 covers 15 residues. Germline V CDR1 and CDR2: SGDLS, YYNGEE. The CDR3 loop reads CASSVGDSRTDTQYF. CDR3 sequence (DNA): TGTGCCAGCAGCGTAGGGGACAGCCGCACAGATACGCAGTATTTT.